This section outlines one T cell receptor beta chain sequence together with its context. The antigen remains unidentified. With 5 bases clipped from V and 5 bases from J, the junction kept 7 bases outside the gene matches. Germline values: CDR1 SGHTA, CDR2 FQGNSA. This CDR3 contains 15 residues. Both 60 Vbeta primers and 13 Jbeta primers went into the PCR. Generated by immunoSEQ multiplex PCR, the TCRdb table keeps only in-frame clones and is missing some. The data contain around 130,000 clones, 82% of them singletons. These data originate in a study of cytomegalovirus exposure and HLA in healthy donors. Study conclusions and caveats: Analysis performed later found roughly 17,000 TCR beta sequences associated with HLA alleles at 0.05 false discovery rate. Analysis was carried out at a later point, and it linked a missense DCLRE1C variant to TCR beta V- and J-gene trimming. Information on immune exposure was restricted to one variable (CMV serostatus).

The TCR comes from a woman between 18 and 30 years old in good health and CMV-seronegative. Sequenced material: PBMCs. This sequence joins TRBV7-2 and TRBJ2-5; 11 bases are shared with TRBD2. The chain's CDR3 is CASSTSSGGFETQYF. CDR3 coding DNA: TGTGCCAGCAGCACGTCTAGCGGGGGGTTTGAGACCCAGTACTTC.